This TCR beta chain was identified during a study of blood T cell repertoires in COVID-19. Study overall: COVID-19 samples from acute and convalescent phases originated in the United States, Italy and Spain. The analysed material was cDNA or gDNA that came from T cells, B-cell-depleted T cells, or PBMCs.

This clone was seen a single time. J was trimmed by 6 bases and V by 7 bases; bases with no gene match: 4. Germline V gene sequence: CDR1 MNHNY, CDR2 SVGAGI (reference sequence). The CDR3 is 13 amino acids. Per the study methods: Amplification of reference gene primers was used by the study to estimate nucleated cell counts. This table comes from immunoSEQ multiplex PCR, and its TCRdb copy is limited to in-frame clones, with some not included. V and J calls plus clone size are reproduced from that table; the DNA served to infer D and trimming. The sample includes 95,000 to 150,000 clones, more than 70% seen only once; the top ten take approximately 1.1%.

The clonotype originates from a woman older than 75 with acute or convalescent COVID-19. Material for sequencing was peripheral blood. The chain links TRBV6-6 to TRBJ2-4, with 9 bases identical to TRBD1. The CDR3 sequence is CASTVGQGNIQYF. CDR3 DNA: TGTGCCAGCACCGTGGGACAGGGAAACATTCAGTACTTC.